The 20 T cell receptor beta chains below come from one sample, sequenced in a study of blood T cell repertoires in COVID-19. The method was immunoSEQ multiplex PCR; TCRdb's version includes in-frame clones alone and lacks a portion of them. The table shows about 66,000 clones, with about 88% occurring only once. Sequencing input: peripheral blood. The receptors here all came from a man between 65 and 85 years old with acute or convalescent COVID-19.

The genes are TRBV10-3 and TRBJ1-2; 8 bases align to TRBD1. The ends lost 3 bases at V and 6 bases at J; junction bases unmatched: 3. The CDR3 covers 13 residues. CDR1 and CDR2 (germline): ENHRY, SYGVKD. Here the CDR3 DNA reads TGTGCCATCAGTGACAGGGGGCTGGATGGCTACACCTTC. Translated: CAISDRGLDGYTF.

This clone was found once. J is TRBJ1-5 and V is TRBV2, with D perhaps matching TRBD1 (6 bases). Deletions cut 4 bases from V and 0 bases from J, with 13 bases between. Germline V gene sequence: CDR1 SNHLY, CDR2 FYNNEI. The CDR3 consists of 16 residues. This chain's CDR3 is CASSAGTLYSNQPQHF. CDR3 DNA sequence: TGTGCCAGCAGTGCCGGGACACTTTATAGCAATCAGCCCCAGCATTTT.

The rearrangement uses TRBV7-9 and TRBJ2-3; D is ambiguous. V shed 2 bases and J shed 0 bases, with 3 bases lying between them. The CDR3 is 13 residues long. In germline, CDR1 is SEHNR, CDR2 FQNEAQ (reference sequence). CDR3 sequence reads: CASSLQSTDTQYF. The CDR3 DNA follows: TGTGCCAGCAGCTTACAGAGCACAGATACGCAGTATTTT.

This clone occurred a few times. The V call is TRBV3-1 (or the pseudogene TRBV3-2), the J call TRBJ2-3, with 7 bases aligning to TRBD2. Trimming cost V 4 bases and J 1 base; bases outside gene matches: 8. The V gene's germline CDR1 is LGHDT and CDR2 YNNKEL (reference sequence). The CDR3 sequence is 16 residues long. The CDR3 DNA sequence: TGTGCCAGCAGCCGACGGGCTAGCGGAGGCACAGATACGCAGTATTTT. Translation: CASSRRASGGTDTQYF.

V gene TRBV10-3 combines with J gene TRBJ1-5, with 9 bases lining up with TRBD1. V was clipped by 4 bases and J by 3 bases; unmatched bases: 10. Looked up from germline, CDR1 is ENHRY and CDR2 is SYGVKD. The CDR3 sequence is 17 residues long. The CDR3 protein is CAISGGKGQGPNQPQHF. In nucleotides, the CDR3 is TGTGCCATCAGTGGGGGGAAGGGACAGGGTCCCAATCAGCCCCAGCATTTT.

This rearrangement joins TRBV7-9 to TRBJ1-2; D unclear. Germline CDR1 reads SEHNR; CDR2 reads FQNEAQ (reference sequence). CDR3 size: 14 residues. V was shortened by 3 bases and J by 7 bases, with 15 bases between the two germline ends. DNA for the CDR3: TGTGCCAGCAGCTTGGACTCGAACTGGGGTGGCTACACCTTC. It translates to CASSLDSNWGGYTF.

The chain is built from TRBV15 and TRBJ1-2; tentatively, D is TRBD1 (6 bases). Looked up from germline, CDR1 is LNHNV and CDR2 is YYDKDF (reference sequence). The CDR3 runs to 18 residues. V was pared by 1 base and J by 4 bases, with 22 bases between. CDR3 DNA: TGTGCCACCAGCAGAGCTGCAGGGTCCAGGGGCTTTGGCTATGGCTACACCTTC. Protein product: CATSRAAGSRGFGYGYTF.

The chain has TRBV6-2 or TRBV6-3 and TRBJ1-5; a weak D match, TRBD1 (5 bases). Germline lookup yields CDR1 MNHEY and CDR2 SVGEGT. The V end was cut by 7 bases, the J end by 4 bases, with 17 bases between. The CDR3 is made up of 15 amino acids. In nucleotides, the CDR3 is TGTGCCAGCACCCCCCTGGGGAGGGGTAATCAGCCCCAGCATTTT. Translation: CASTPLGRGNQPQHF.

This chain joins TRBV5-5 and TRBJ2-5, with D maybe TRBD1 (6 bases). The germline CDR1 and CDR2 sequences are SGHKS and YYEKEE (reference sequence). The ends were cut back, 0 bases at V and 5 bases at J, with 17 bases in the middle. There are 16 residues in the CDR3. CDR3 sequence reads: CASSLVLGTPLETQYF. The CDR3 DNA follows: TGTGCCAGCAGCTTGGTTCTGGGGACACCATTGGAGACCCAGTACTTC.

The chain uses TRBV7-2 and TRBJ2-5; D remains ambiguous. The germline V gene encodes CDR1 SGHTA and CDR2 FQGNSA. Trimming took 4 bases from V and 2 from J, leaving 11 bases between them. This CDR3 spans 14 amino acids. The CDR3 region is CASSYRERQETQYF. CDR3 DNA: TGTGCCAGCAGCTATAGAGAGAGGCAAGAGACCCAGTACTTC. The variable domain in full, with the rest retrieved from reference TRBV7-2 and TRBJ2-5, is GAGVSQSPSNKVTEKGKDVELRCDPISGHTALYWYRQSLGQGLEFLIYFQGNSAPDKSGLPSDRFSAERTGGSVSTLTIQRTQQEDSAVYLCASSYRERQETQYFGPGTRLLVL.

The rearrangement links TRBV5-3 to TRBJ1-1; D possibly corresponds to TRBD1 (5 bases). TRBV5-3 is an open reading frame, and its role is uncertain. V lost 7 bases and J lost 0, with 19 bases in between. This CDR3 is 16 amino acids long. The CDR3 nucleotides are TGTGCCAGAGGTACAGGAAACCAACGCATGAACACTGAAGCTTTCTTT. It yields the protein CARGTGNQRMNTEAFF.

The gene calls are TRBV7-2 and TRBJ1-6, with a weak D call TRBD1 (6 bases). In germline, CDR1 is SGHTA, CDR2 FQGNSA. The V end was cut by 2 bases, the J end by 4 bases, with 15 bases between. The CDR3 has 17 residues. CDR3 in amino acids: CASSLRSRGGYNSPLHF. In DNA form, the CDR3 reads TGTGCCAGCAGCTTAAGATCAAGGGGGGGTTATAATTCACCCCTCCACTTT.

The chain links TRBV5-4 to TRBJ2-1; TRBD1 agrees at 10 bases. J lost 5 bases, V lost 4 bases, and 9 bases had no gene match. CDR1 SGHNT and CDR2 YYREEE come from the germline V gene (reference sequence). The CDR3 runs 16 residues. CDR3: CASSTSLGTGDNEQFF. In nucleotides, the CDR3 is TGTGCCAGCAGCACCTCACTCGGGACAGGGGACAATGAGCAGTTCTTC.

V usage is TRBV11-1 and J usage is TRBJ2-3; D is uncertain. Germline-derived CDR1 and CDR2 are SGHAT and FQDESV (reference sequence). Trimming stripped 1 base from V and 2 bases from J, with 7 bases between. The CDR3 contains 14 residues. The CDR3 here is CASSLEQYTDTQYF. The DNA for the CDR3 is TGTGCCAGCAGCTTAGAACAGTACACAGATACGCAGTATTTT.

The rearrangement joins TRBV6-6 to TRBJ1-2, with a weak D call TRBD1 (5 bases). This CDR3 has 15 residues. Trimming took 8 bases from V and 4 from J, leaving 20 bases between them. Germline V CDR1 and CDR2: MNHNY, SVGAGI (reference sequence). In nucleotides, the CDR3 is TGTGCCAGCGGTAAGACAGAGCCCGTGGGCTATGGCTACACCTTC. Translation: CASGKTEPVGYGYTF.

V is TRBV7-9 and J is TRBJ2-7, with D maybe TRBD1 (6 bases). The CDR3 covers 14 residues. V was trimmed by 6 bases and J by 5 bases, leaving 17 bases between them. The germline CDR1 and CDR2 sequences are SEHNR and FQNEAQ (reference sequence). As DNA, the CDR3 is TGTGCCAGCAGGCCCCTAGGGAAGGGGGACGAGCAGTACTTC. The encoded protein is CASRPLGKGDEQYF. The variable domain in full, completed from reference TRBV7-9 and TRBJ2-7, reads DTGVSQNPRHKITKRGQNVTFRCDPISEHNRLYWYRQTLGQGPEFLTYFQNEAQLEKSRLLSDRFSAERPKGSFSTLEIQRTEQGDSAMYLCASRPLGKGDEQYFGPGTRLTVT.

The rearrangement links TRBV29-1 to TRBJ1-1; 8 bases align to TRBD1. V dropped 4 bases and J dropped 4; count of bases not matched to a gene: 14. This CDR3 is 16 amino acids long. CDR1 and CDR2 from the germline V gene are SQVTM and ANQGSEA. The CDR3 here is CSVGPFVDRAGTEAFF. The CDR3 DNA reads as TGCAGCGTTGGCCCTTTCGTGGACAGGGCGGGCACTGAAGCTTTCTTT.

The genes are TRBV9 and TRBJ2-7; D perhaps matches TRBD2 (6 bases). The CDR3 sequence is 15 residues long. Trimming stripped 0 bases from V and 3 bases from J, with 13 bases between. Germline V gene sequence: CDR1 SGDLS, CDR2 YYNGEE. CDR3 amino acids: CASSVGQTRNYEQYF. DNA of the CDR3: TGTGCCAGCAGCGTAGGGCAGACTAGAAACTACGAGCAGTACTTC. Complete variable domain (other parts from reference TRBV9 and TRBJ2-7): DSGVTQTPKHLITATGQRVTLRCSPRSGDLSVYWYQQSLDQGLQFLIQYYNGEERAKGNILERFSAQQFPDLHSELNLSSLELGDSALYFCASSVGQTRNYEQYFGPGTRLTVT.

This clone has a single count. This rearrangement joins TRBV4-2 to TRBJ2-6; no clear D gene. Germline CDR1 LGHNA, CDR2 YNFKEQ. Trimming cost V 4 bases and J 0 bases, with 7 bases left between them. This CDR3 is 15 amino acids long. The CDR3 region has the DNA TGTGCCAGCAGCCCCACAAGCTCTGGGGCCAACGTCCTGACTTTC. Its translation: CASSPTSSGANVLTF.

This clone was seen more than once but under ten times. This rearrangement joins TRBV28 to TRBJ2-2; 9 bases are a match to TRBD2. CDR1 and CDR2 from the germline V gene are MDHEN and SYDVKM. CDR3 size: 16 residues. V shed 2 bases, J shed 4 bases, and the junction held 5 bases outside the gene matches. The CDR3 region has the DNA TGTGCCAGCAGTTTAAACGGCGGGGGGGCCACCGGGGAGCTGTTTTTT. Translation: CASSLNGGGATGELFF.